This T cell receptor beta chain was retrieved from a study of OX40 agonist ivuxolimab in advanced cancers. This CDR3 comprises 14 residues. The ends were cut back, 3 bases at V and 7 bases at J, with 12 bases in the middle. Per germline, CDR1 KGHSH and CDR2 LQKENI. The study, taken as a whole, reports: Expanded peripheral T cells had an undetermined antigen specificity.

In its sample, this clone was seen once. Antigen: not known. Sampled blood was obtained at baseline, cycle 4 day 1, and cycle 7 day 1. Method: immunoSEQ multiplex PCR; TCRdb's copy keeps in-frame clones and lacks some. In the table there are 20,000 to 25,000 clones, 76% of which are singletons. The rearrangement links TRBV18 to TRBJ2-2, with D possibly TRBD1 on 6 matching bases. The sequencing here drew on CD4+ or CD8+ T cells sorted from blood, taken in a trial of the OX40 agonist ivuxolimab. The TCR was taken from an adult with an advanced solid tumor such as melanoma, head and neck, liver or kidney cancer. CDR3 bases: TGTGCCAGCTCACCGGGGGCCCAACGCGGGGAGCTGTTTTTT. Translation gives CASSPGAQRGELFF.